One T cell receptor (beta chain) is described in this entry. Its antigen is not yet known. No qualities accompany the bases; no much larger clone lies one base away. The data stem from a study of blood T cells in healthy people across ages (dated by TCRdb to the mid-2010s). Notes on the research overall: In model experiments, template switching captured about one uniquely barcoded TCR beta cDNA molecule for every two T cells. To track age-related changes in TCR beta repertoire diversity, the study relied on deep sequencing normalized with unique cDNA molecular identifiers. The donors were divided into four age groups: young (average 16 years), middle-aged (about 39), aged (approximately 62) and long-lived (around 87). To avoid experimental bias, donors of different ages were spread randomly across the sequencing lanes. For two donors (one aged 18 to 29 and one aged 80 or older), the study analyzed two additional independent replicas of 1 million unique cDNA reads from the same blood draw.

Systemically healthy Caucasian individuals from Russia, 39 in total and aged about 6 to 100 years, were included as donors. Approximately 10 milliliters of peripheral blood were collected from each donor into EDTA-treated Vacutainer tubes. Ficoll-Paque density-gradient centrifugation was used to isolate PBMCs, with at least 6 million obtained per sample. Total RNA, at least 5.5 micrograms per sample, was extracted from PBMCs with Trizol reagent. Naive CD45RAhigh/CD27high T cell percentages were measured by flow cytometry on a PBMC aliquot from every donor. CDR1 and CDR2 are drawn from the germline V gene: KGHSH, LQKENI. Including cysteine and phenylalanine, the CDR3 has 15 amino acids. Just the 45-base CDR3 DNA is kept, in frame starting at base 1. The full study reports these points: Since profiling was done on bulk unsorted PBMCs, naive and antigen-experienced compartments could not be conclusively compared. The CMV infection status of donors was not known, potentially confounding age-related changes in expanded clonotypes. Observed TCR beta diversity correlated strongly with the percentage of naive T cells measured by flow cytometry. Estimates of total diversity based on one million sequenced T cells were considered lower bounds and underestimates. Observed TCR beta diversity per million T cells fell roughly linearly with age, and a significant reduction was already apparent by age roughly 40. The long-lived group showed more naive CD4+ T cells, fewer expanded clones and increased TCR diversity than the aged group, suggesting age selection.

The library was made by 5' RACE. Data came from an Illumina HiSeq 2500. The second PCR ran for roughly 7 to 12 cycles and used a J-beta primer mix along with a sample-barcoded 5' primer. A unique molecular identifier was introduced onto each TCR beta cDNA molecule by a template-switch 5' adaptor carrying 12 random nucleotides. At least 2.5 million CDR3-containing paired-end reads were obtained from each sample. The Mint cDNA synthesis kit, primed by a TRBC-specific oligonucleotide, was used to synthesize first-strand cDNA from all RNA. Following uracil-DNA glycosylase treatment, all cDNA underwent a first 18-cycle PCR with the universal primers M1SS and BC2_uni_R. The paper's data handling went like this. Normalization of each sample was performed by random selection of 1 million high-quality reads, each carrying a distinct molecular identifier. Instead of being binned into consensus sequences, reads with shared molecular identifiers were discarded. MiTCR, set to a Q25 quality threshold and the strictest error-elimination algorithm, was used for CDR3 identification, clonotype clustering and error correction. A nonparametric unseen species model using Euler transformation provided a lower-bound estimate of total TCR beta diversity. TCRdb's own reprocessing of the public reads used fastp at Q25 and MiXCR and kept productive beta chains. All rows with the same CDR3 protein become a single entry with the most common DNA and genes. The authors' filters were not applied to this entry. The sample table shows 700,000 to 950,000 distinct CDR3 sequences, and 35% to 45% are seen once. Roughly 20% of the sample rests with the top ten.

The TCR sequence derives from a woman aged 55-70 years in good health. The sequenced sample was blood. The sequence is built from TRBV18 and TRBJ2-1, with the D gene call left open. The closer fit of TRBJ2-7 to the DNA end suggests the J call may be wrong. The CDR3 protein sequence reads: CASSPANTLDNEQYF. The sequenced DNA: TGTGCCAGCTCACCAGCAAACACGCTAGACAATGAGCAGTACTTC.